The 28 T cell receptor beta chains listed next were all sequenced from one sample in a study of shared clonotypes between healthy human individuals. Only in-frame clones appear in the TCRdb table, and some are missing; sequencing was by immunoSEQ multiplex PCR. The sample consists of about 1.5 million clones, around 97% of them appearing once. Sample: naive CD4+ T cells sorted from blood. Subset given: CD45RA+ positively selected. These receptor sequences come from a man aged 25-45 years in good health.

This rearrangement joins TRBV4-3 to TRBJ2-7; tentative D call: TRBD2 (6 bases). The germline V gene encodes CDR1 LGHNA and CDR2 YSLEER. This CDR3 is built from 17 residues. Trimming took off 2 bases at V and 5 bases at J, with 22 bases between the two ends. The CDR3 reads CASSQQPRAASGDEQYF. For the CDR3, the DNA is TGCGCCAGCAGCCAACAACCGCGGGCGGCCTCGGGGGACGAGCAGTACTTC.

The CDR3 DNA reads as TGCGCCAGCAGCTTGGGCGACAGCTCGGGGCCCCAGCATTTT. It encodes CASSLGDSSGPQHF. The V gene is TRBV5-1, the J gene TRBJ1-5; TRBD1 might be the D (5 bases). Deletions cut 0 bases from V and 9 bases from J, with 13 bases between. This CDR3 region has 14 residues. Germline CDR1 is SGHRS and CDR2 is YFSETQ.

The chain carries TRBV28 and TRBJ1-2, with D possibly being TRBD1 (6 bases). The germline V gene encodes CDR1 MDHEN and CDR2 SYDVKM. Trimming removed 3 bases from V and 1 base from J, with 12 bases in between. The CDR3 is 15 residues long. The CDR3: CASSFPQGGNYGYTF. CDR3 DNA sequence: TGTGCCAGCAGTTTCCCACAGGGAGGTAACTATGGCTACACCTTC.

This chain joins TRBV9 and TRBJ2-3; D is undetermined. Trimming took off 0 bases at V and 6 bases at J, with 14 bases between the two ends. Per germline, CDR1 SGDLS and CDR2 YYNGEE. The CDR3 has 15 residues. The CDR3 DNA reads TGTGCCAGCAGCGTAGAGGCAGCCCCAGGCGATACGCAGTATTTT. It codes for CASSVEAAPGDTQYF. Filled out from reference TRBV9 and TRBJ2-3, the complete variable domain reads DSGVTQTPKHLITATGQRVTLRCSPRSGDLSVYWYQQSLDQGLQFLIQYYNGEERAKGNILERFSAQQFPDLHSELNLSSLELGDSALYFCASSVEAAPGDTQYFGPGTRLTVL.

The V and J genes are TRBV29-1 and TRBJ2-7; D call uncertain. There are 12 residues in the CDR3. The germline V gene has CDR1 SQVTM and CDR2 ANQGSEA. The ends were cut back, 6 bases at V and 6 bases at J, with 15 bases in the middle. DNA for the CDR3: TGCAGCGTCTCGGTGGGCCGGGCCGAGCAGTACTTC. This encodes CSVSVGRAEQYF.

This chain joins TRBV14 and TRBJ2-7; D unclear. V lost 4 bases and J 0 bases, leaving 10 bases between the germline ends. The CDR3 length is 14 residues. The germline gives CDR1 SGHDN, CDR2 FVKESK. CDR3 in DNA: TGTGCCAGCAGCCCCCCAGGCGCCTCCTACGAGCAGTACTTC. Protein: CASSPPGASYEQYF.

The V gene is TRBV10-3, the J gene TRBJ1-2; TRBD1 aligns across 7 bases. This CDR3 spans 15 amino acids. Germline V gene sequence: CDR1 ENHRY, CDR2 SYGVKD. Trimming removed 2 bases from V and 2 bases from J; junction bases left unmatched: 5. DNA for the CDR3: TGTGCCATCAGTGAGCCCCGGGACAGCAACTATGGCTACACCTTC. This encodes CAISEPRDSNYGYTF.

The chain is built from TRBV28 and TRBJ2-1, with D perhaps matching TRBD2 (6 bases). The germline V gene encodes CDR1 MDHEN and CDR2 SYDVKM. CDR3 length equals 17 residues. Trimming cost V 3 bases and J 5 bases, with 20 bases left between them. CDR3 nucleotide sequence: TGTGCCAGCAGTTTGGGGCTTGCGGGGAGAGAGGACAATGAGCAGTTCTTC. Amino acid sequence: CASSLGLAGREDNEQFF. The full variable domain, in which reference TRBV28 and TRBJ2-1 provide the parts outside the CDR3, is DVKVTQSSRYLVKRTGEKVFLECVQDMDHENMFWYRQDPGLGLRLIYFSYDVKMKEKGDIPEGYSVSREKKERFSLILESASTNQTSMYLCASSLGLAGREDNEQFFGPGTRLTVL.

The rearrangement uses TRBV30 and TRBJ2-5, with D perhaps being TRBD1 or TRBD2 (5 bases each). Germline V gene lookup returns CDR1 GTSNPN and CDR2 SVGIG (reference sequence). The CDR3 runs to 12 residues. V was clipped by 7 bases and J by 7 bases, with 16 bases between them. The CDR3 DNA sequence: TGTGCCTCCCCCCTCGGGACCGCGACCCAGTACTTC. Its translation is CASPLGTATQYF.

The chain has TRBV5-4 and TRBJ2-6; 9 nucleotides align to TRBD2. Germline CDR1 is SGHNT and CDR2 is YYREEE (reference sequence). CDR3 length: 17 residues. V was pared by 4 bases and J by 3 bases, with 8 bases of the junction left unmatched. The DNA of the CDR3 is TGTGCCAGCAGCACGGGGGGACTAGCTGATGGGGCCAACGTCCTGACTTTC. Translation: CASSTGGLADGANVLTF.

This clone was counted a single time. The V call is TRBV18, the J call TRBJ2-5, with D possibly matching TRBD1 (5 bases). The CDR3 extends over 16 amino acids. The V end was cut by 1 base, the J end by 2 bases, with 14 bases between. CDR1 is KGHSH, CDR2 LQKENI, per germline. CDR3 residues: CASSPLRAGRQETQYF. The CDR3 region has the DNA TGTGCCAGCTCACCACTCAGGGCCGGGCGGCAAGAGACCCAGTACTTC.

The genes are TRBV6-4 and TRBJ1-4, with D maybe TRBD1 (5 bases). V dropped 6 bases and J dropped 0 bases, with 14 bases sitting between them. The CDR3 covers 16 residues. CDR1 is MRHNA, CDR2 SNTAGT, per germline. CDR3 residues: CASRDTTEATNEKLFF. The DNA of the CDR3 is TGTGCCAGCAGAGATACGACAGAGGCAACTAATGAAAAACTGTTTTTT.

This chain connects TRBV18 to TRBJ2-1; perhaps TRBD1 as D (5 bases). Germline lookup yields CDR1 KGHSH and CDR2 LQKENI. This CDR3 is 15 amino acids long. V lost 3 bases, J lost 1 base, and 10 bases lay in between. This chain's CDR3 is CASSPNTGSYNEQFF. The CDR3 nucleotides are TGTGCCAGCTCACCTAACACAGGTTCCTACAATGAGCAGTTCTTC.

The genes are TRBV7-9 and TRBJ2-7, with D uncertain. CDR3 length: 10 amino acids. Germline V gene data show CDR1 as SEHNR and CDR2 as FQNEAQ (reference sequence). Between the trimmed V and J ends, which lost 7 bases and 5 bases, there was a span of 6 bases. The DNA of the CDR3 is TGTGCCAGCACGGGCGACGAGCAGTACTTC. Translated: CASTGDEQYF.

The chain carries TRBV6-1 and TRBJ2-1; 8 bases are a match to TRBD2. Losses at the gene ends were 4 bases for V and 6 bases for J; bases not matched to a gene: 14. The CDR3 is made up of 17 amino acids. Germline loops: CDR1 MNHNS, CDR2 SASEGT. In DNA form, the CDR3 reads TGTGCCAGCAGTGGATCCCAGGGACTAGTCCCCGTCAATGAGCAGTTCTTC. Its protein is CASSGSQGLVPVNEQFF.

V and J are TRBV10-1 and TRBJ2-7, with no clear D. CDR1 WNHNN and CDR2 SYGVQD come from the germline V gene (reference sequence). V lost 4 bases to trimming and J lost 5 bases, with 6 bases between them. This CDR3 has 11 residues. The CDR3 nucleotides read TGCGCCAGCAGTGCGGGCCACGAGCAGTACTTC. Protein product: CASSAGHEQYF.

The rearrangement links TRBV28 to TRBJ2-4; 9 nucleotides agree with TRBD2. Germline V gene data show CDR1 as MDHEN and CDR2 as SYDVKM. V shed 4 bases, J shed 0 bases, and the junction held 7 bases outside the gene matches. The CDR3 sequence is 17 residues long. CDR3 bases: TGTGCCAGCAGTTCGACTAGCGGTAGTCTAGCCAAAAACATTCAGTACTTC. Translated, it gives CASSSTSGSLAKNIQYF.

The rearrangement joins TRBV11-2 to TRBJ2-1; D is uncertain. Germline CDR1 is SGHAT and CDR2 is FQNNGV. V was cut by 6 bases and J by 7 bases, with 10 bases left in between. The CDR3 is 12 residues long. DNA for the CDR3: TGTGCCAGCAGAATGAACGAGAATGAGCAGTTCTTC. Translating gives CASRMNENEQFF.

Written as DNA, the CDR3 is TGTGCCAGCAGCCTGACGGGACACTCGAGGGTGATAGCCAAAAACATTCAGTACTTC. It is translated as CASSLTGHSRVIAKNIQYF. V usage is TRBV14 and J usage is TRBJ2-4, with a tentative D call TRBD1 (6 bases). Trimming took off 4 bases at V and 0 bases at J, with 22 bases between the two ends. Germline V gene data show CDR1 as SGHDN and CDR2 as FVKESK. The CDR3 length is 19 residues.

The chain recombines TRBV5-4 with TRBJ2-4, with D possibly TRBD2 on 6 matching bases. The V end was cut by 3 bases, the J end by 6 bases, with 19 bases between. Germline lookup yields CDR1 SGHNT and CDR2 YYREEE (reference sequence). The CDR3 totals 16 residues. CDR3 sequence reads: CASSSITGGPGNIQYF. CDR3 DNA sequence: TGTGCCAGCAGCTCCATTACCGGAGGGCCTGGAAACATTCAGTACTTC.

This chain joins TRBV4-1 and TRBJ2-7; 11 positions match TRBD1. Unmatched junction bases numbered 4, after V lost 1 base and J lost 5 bases. The CDR3 sequence is 15 residues long. From germline, CDR1 is MGHRA and CDR2 YSYEKL. The CDR3 loop is CASSQVGQGANEQYF. The CDR3 DNA sequence: TGCGCCAGCAGCCAAGTTGGACAGGGGGCCAACGAGCAGTACTTC.

The chain links TRBV7-2 to TRBJ1-2; 8 bases agree with TRBD1. The CDR3 sequence is 15 residues long. V shed 5 bases and J 7 bases; nucleotides not matched to a gene: 12. From germline, CDR1 is SGHTA and CDR2 FQGNSA. CDR3 residues: CASSLFQGAIVGYTF. The CDR3 coding sequence is TGTGCCAGCAGCCTTTTTCAGGGGGCGATTGTTGGCTACACCTTC.

The J gene is TRBJ2-3, the V gene TRBV28, with TRBD1 as a possible D gene (6 bases). The CDR3 is 17 residues long. Germline loops: CDR1 MDHEN, CDR2 SYDVKM. Between the trimmed V and J ends, which lost 5 bases and 4 bases, there was a span of 22 bases. CDR3 region: CASSSPGGGGGPDTQYF. The CDR3 DNA reads TGTGCCAGCAGTAGCCCCGGCGGTGGGGGCGGCCCAGATACGCAGTATTTT.

The CDR3 sequence is CATGPGLAGGPDSTDTQYF. In nucleotides, the CDR3 is TGTGCCACCGGGCCGGGACTAGCGGGGGGTCCGGATAGCACAGATACGCAGTATTTT. This chain uses TRBV10-3 with TRBJ2-3; TRBD2 agrees at 15 bases. CDR3 length: 19 residues. The trim removed 10 bases at V and 0 bases at J, leaving 14 bases unmatched. CDR1 and CDR2 from the germline V gene are ENHRY and SYGVKD.

The V call is TRBV10-1, the J call TRBJ2-7, with D possibly being TRBD1 (6 bases). The V end lost 3 bases, the J end lost 3 bases, and 15 bases lay between the germline ends. This CDR3 contains 15 residues. The germline V gene has CDR1 WNHNN and CDR2 SYGVQD (reference sequence). CDR3 DNA sequence: TGCGCCAGCAGTGATTCTACAGGGAATATCTACGAGCAGTACTTC. It is translated as CASSDSTGNIYEQYF.

The chain carries TRBV6-1 and TRBJ1-5, with D uncertain. Trimming pared 6 bases from V and 0 bases from J, leaving 12 bases between. CDR1 and CDR2 (germline): MNHNS, SASEGT. CDR3 size: 15 residues. This CDR3 is CASRRIHYSNQPQHF. The CDR3 bases are TGTGCCAGCAGGCGCATACACTATAGCAATCAGCCCCAGCATTTT.

The chain joins TRBV5-6 to TRBJ2-1, with 12 positions matching TRBD2. Trimming cost V 4 bases and J 7 bases; bases outside gene matches: 6. Germline-derived CDR1 and CDR2 are SGHDT and YYEEEE. The CDR3 totals 15 residues. CDR3 bases: TGTGCCAGCAGCGCGACTAGCGGGAGTGGAAATGAGCAGTTCTTC. Translated: CASSATSGSGNEQFF.

The chain has TRBV28 and TRBJ2-1, with D possibly called TRBD1 or TRBD2 (6 bases each). Per germline, CDR1 MDHEN and CDR2 SYDVKM. Trimming removed 7 bases at V and 0 bases at J, with 10 bases between. The CDR3 covers 14 residues. The CDR3 spells CASKGGGSYNEQFF. DNA of the CDR3: TGTGCCAGCAAGGGGGGTGGCTCCTACAATGAGCAGTTCTTC.